The clone carrying this T cell receptor (beta chain) was picked up a small number of times. This sample is part of a study of CD8 T cells in ankylosing spondylitis. The CDR3 runs to 12 residues. Trimming removed 6 bases from V and 4 bases from J, with 9 bases in between. TCRdb re-analysed the 5' RACE reads in MiXCR, keeping a single row per CDR3 protein. The table has hundreds of thousands of distinct CDR3 sequences, approximately 9% seen once. The chain has TRBV12-3 or TRBV12-4 and TRBJ2-5; no clear D gene. What was sequenced was blood, either unsorted or a sorted T cell fraction (not recorded which). This sequence originates from a male donor with ankylosing spondylitis or in good health (not recorded which). The CDR3 loop reads CASSVPGETQYF. CDR3 nucleotides: TGTGCCAGCAGCGTCCCGGGAGAGACCCAGTACTTC.